The 30 T cell receptor beta chains below come from one sample, sequenced in a study of blood T cell repertoires in COVID-19. Method: immunoSEQ multiplex PCR; TCRdb's copy keeps in-frame clones and lacks some. The sample has about 200,000 clones; 88% are singletons. The material sequenced was peripheral blood. The receptors come from a human donor in a cohort sampled during active COVID-19.

This clone has a single count. V gene TRBV4-2 combines with J gene TRBJ2-5; 9 nucleotides agree with TRBD2. In germline, CDR1 is LGHNA, CDR2 YNFKEQ. This CDR3 is built from 17 residues. Trimming at V came to 3 bases and at J to 4 bases, leaving 12 bases not matched to a gene. The DNA for the CDR3 is TGTGCCAGCAGCCATCGACGACTAGCGGAGGGAGTAGAGACCCAGTACTTC. Protein sequence: CASSHRRLAEGVETQYF.

The DNA of the CDR3 is TGCGCCAGCAGTCCTAGCGGGAGACCCTACTCCTACGAGCAGTACTTC. Its translation is CASSPSGRPYSYEQYF. V usage is TRBV23-1 and J usage is TRBJ2-7, with TRBD2 identical over 10 bases. TRBV23-1 is designated an ORF whose function remains uncertain. V shed 4 bases, J shed 0 bases, and the junction held 6 bases outside the gene matches. The CDR3 consists of 16 residues.

The V call is TRBV15, the J call TRBJ1-1; 10 bases fit TRBD1. Unmatched junction bases numbered 7, after V lost 0 bases and J lost 9 bases. Germline lookup yields CDR1 LNHNV and CDR2 YYDKDF (reference sequence). The CDR3 is 15 residues long. CDR3 bases: TGTGCCACCAGCAGAGATCCGAGACAGGGGGCTCAAGCTTTCTTT. It yields the protein CATSRDPRQGAQAFF.

This clone was detected only once. The chain has TRBV5-5 and TRBJ2-7; 7 bases map to TRBD1. In germline, CDR1 is SGHKS, CDR2 YYEKEE (reference sequence). The junction had 16 bases not matched to a gene; V was cut back by 4 bases and J by 3 bases. This CDR3 spans 17 amino acids. The CDR3 reads CASSPDLGQMLIYEQYF. The CDR3 DNA reads TGTGCCAGCAGCCCGGACCTGGGACAGATGCTGATCTACGAGCAGTACTTC.

The chain carries TRBV6-2 or TRBV6-3 and TRBJ2-7, with TRBD2 matching over 7 bases. V dropped 4 bases and J dropped 4; count of bases not matched to a gene: 4. CDR1 is MNHEY and CDR2 is SVGEGT in the germline V gene. This CDR3 spans 13 amino acids. Here the CDR3 DNA reads TGTGCCAGCAGTTTACTAGCGTGGTACGAGCAGTACTTC. Protein: CASSLLAWYEQYF.

This chain links TRBV4-3 with TRBJ1-1, with 10 positions matching TRBD1. Germline-derived CDR1 and CDR2 are LGHNA and YSLEER. Losses at the gene ends were 1 base for V and 6 bases for J; bases not matched to a gene: 2. The CDR3 is 14 residues long. The CDR3 DNA sequence: TGCGCCAGCAGCCAAGGACAGGGGGCAGCTGAAGCTTTCTTT. This translates into CASSQGQGAAEAFF.

This rearrangement joins TRBV5-4 to TRBJ1-2, with a possible D match to TRBD1 (5 bases). The V and J ends lost 4 bases and 6 bases respectively, with 16 bases between them. Per germline, CDR1 SGHNT and CDR2 YYREEE (reference sequence). This CDR3 is 14 amino acids long. In DNA, the CDR3 is TGTGCCAGCAGCCTTACCCCATTAGGGGATGGCTACACCTTC. It codes for CASSLTPLGDGYTF.

This clone came up once. The chain combines TRBV11-3 with TRBJ2-1; 8 positions agree with TRBD1. V gave up 3 bases and J gave up 6 bases; unmatched junction bases: 1. Germline V gives CDR1 SGHNT, CDR2 YENEEA. The CDR3 is 13 residues long. In DNA, the CDR3 is TGTGCCAGCAGCTTGGACAGGGCCAATGAGCAGTTCTTC. Its translation: CASSLDRANEQFF.

The chain has TRBV5-1 and TRBJ1-1; 8 bases match TRBD1. This CDR3 has 15 amino acids. In germline, CDR1 is SGHRS, CDR2 YFSETQ. Trimming took 0 bases from V and 2 from J; bases not matched to a gene: 3. The CDR3 coding sequence is TGCGCCAGCAGCTTGGCCGGGACAGGTAACACTGAAGCTTTCTTT. Residues: CASSLAGTGNTEAFF. The full variable domain, with the rest looked up from reference TRBV5-1 and TRBJ1-1, is KAGVTQTPRYLIKTRGQQVTLSCSPISGHRSVSWYQQTPGQGLQFLFEYFSETQRNKGNFPGRFSGRQFSNSRSEMNVSTLELGDSALYLCASSLAGTGNTEAFFGQGTRLTVV.

The V and J genes are TRBV5-5 and TRBJ1-1; D gene unclear. Per germline, CDR1 SGHKS and CDR2 YYEKEE (reference sequence). With 6 bases removed from V and 4 bases from J, the gap between germline ends came to 13 bases. The CDR3 is 13 residues long. This CDR3 reads CASNPRMGTEAFF. The CDR3 DNA is TGTGCCAGCAATCCTAGGATGGGCACTGAAGCTTTCTTT.

The chain couples TRBV7-9 to TRBJ2-3, with TRBD2 matching over 8 bases. Germline-derived CDR1 and CDR2 are SEHNR and FQNEAQ (reference sequence). The CDR3 has 13 amino acids. The V and J ends lost 7 bases and 6 bases, in that order; junction bases with no gene match: 6. The CDR3 spells CASTRREADTQYF. The CDR3 coding sequence is TGTGCCAGCACGCGGCGGGAGGCGGATACGCAGTATTTT.

V usage is TRBV27 and J usage is TRBJ1-6, with 11 nucleotides matching TRBD1. The CDR3 sequence is 16 residues long. Looked up from germline, CDR1 is MNHEY and CDR2 is SMNVEV (reference sequence). Trimming removed 5 bases from V and 9 bases from J; junction bases left unmatched: 9. The CDR3 DNA is TGTGCCAGCAGTGGAACCCCCGGGACAGGGGGTTCACCCCTCCACTTT. It encodes CASSGTPGTGGSPLHF.

The CDR3 is CASSRGISPSSYNEQFF. The CDR3 nucleotides read TGTGCCAGCAGCCGTGGTATCTCGCCTAGCTCCTACAATGAGCAGTTCTTC. The J gene is TRBJ2-1, the V gene TRBV7-2; D is unclear. This CDR3 has 17 amino acids. Germline CDR1 and CDR2: SGHTA and FQGNSA. Trimming pared 5 bases from V and 0 bases from J, leaving 17 bases between.

The CDR3 region has the DNA TGTGCCAGCAGTCCTCGGACCAGGGTCACTGAAGCTTTCTTT. Translating gives CASSPRTRVTEAFF. The chain uses TRBV6-5 and TRBJ1-1; weak D call: TRBD1 (5 bases). The CDR3 sequence is 14 residues long. The germline gives CDR1 MNHEY, CDR2 SVGAGI. V dropped 5 bases and J dropped 4 bases, with 14 bases sitting between them.

This clone was picked up one time. This chain links TRBV9 with TRBJ2-4; maybe TRBD1 (6 bases). The CDR3 extends over 16 amino acids. Trimming took 4 bases from V and 1 from J, leaving 15 bases between them. Germline CDR1 SGDLS, CDR2 YYNGEE. For the CDR3, the DNA is TGTGCCAGCAGCCCGGCAGGGGATGGGGCCAAAAACATTCAGTACTTC. Amino acids: CASSPAGDGAKNIQYF.

V is TRBV7-8 and J is TRBJ2-7; TRBD2 is a possible D gene (5 bases). Germline V CDR1 and CDR2: SGHVS, FQNEAQ. Between the trimmed V and J ends, which lost 3 bases and 0 bases, there was a span of 12 bases. CDR3 length: 15 amino acids. In DNA form, the CDR3 reads TGTGCCAGCAGCTTGGTCGGCGGGTCCTCCTACGAGCAGTACTTC. Translating gives CASSLVGGSSYEQYF.

The chain recombines TRBV5-6 with TRBJ1-2; D is unclear. Trimming removed 4 bases at V and 4 bases at J, with 17 bases between. Germline CDR1 SGHDT, CDR2 YYEEEE. The CDR3 sequence is 15 residues long. CDR3 nucleotides: TGTGCCAGCAGCCCTCGGAGGTCCGGGGTCTATGGCTACACCTTC. Its protein is CASSPRRSGVYGYTF.

The chain has TRBV7-9 and TRBJ2-2, with 9 bases that match TRBD1. Per germline, CDR1 SEHNR and CDR2 FQNEAQ (reference sequence). The junction had 3 bases not matched to a gene; V was cut back by 0 bases and J by 1 base. The CDR3 is made up of 17 amino acids. The CDR3 DNA sequence: TGTGCCAGCAGCTTAGCGCTGGGACAGGGGAACACCGGGGAGCTGTTTTTT. Its translation: CASSLALGQGNTGELFF.

This clone has only one observation. CDR3 amino acids: CASSPPGTSGSNEQFF. CDR3 coding DNA: TGTGCCAGCAGTCCGCCCGGGACTAGCGGGTCCAATGAGCAGTTCTTC. The chain carries TRBV2 and TRBJ2-1, with 12 bases aligning to TRBD2. This CDR3 region has 16 residues. V was pared by 5 bases and J by 6 bases, with 8 bases of the junction left unmatched. Germline V gene lookup returns CDR1 SNHLY and CDR2 FYNNEI.

This chain uses TRBV19 with TRBJ2-7; perhaps TRBD1 as D (7 bases). The V end lost 5 bases, the J end lost 4 bases, and 15 bases lay between the germline ends. CDR1 LNHDA and CDR2 SQIVND come from the germline V gene (reference sequence). This CDR3 comprises 14 residues. The CDR3 DNA reads as TGTGCCAGTAGTCGGACAGGAGGGAAGTACGAGCAGTACTTC. This translates into CASSRTGGKYEQYF.

This rearrangement joins TRBV9 to TRBJ2-1; 7 nucleotides line up with TRBD2. The germline V gene has CDR1 SGDLS and CDR2 YYNGEE. The CDR3 loop spans 13 amino acids. Trimming removed 4 bases from V and 7 bases from J; junction bases left unmatched: 5. In nucleotides, the CDR3 is TGTGCCAGCAGCTCCTCGGGAGGTAATGAGCAGTTCTTC. Its protein product is CASSSSGGNEQFF.

The rearrangement joins TRBV19 to TRBJ2-3; 10 nucleotides agree with TRBD2. Germline V lookup: CDR1 LNHDA, CDR2 SQIVND (reference sequence). This CDR3 has 14 amino acids. Trimming took 8 bases from V and 4 from J; bases not matched to a gene: 6. The CDR3 coding sequence is TGTGCCAGTTCGTTGGGACTAGCGTCAGATACGCAGTATTTT. It codes for CASSLGLASDTQYF.

The J gene is TRBJ2-7, the V gene TRBV19, with TRBD1 identical over 8 bases. The germline CDR1 and CDR2 sequences are LNHDA and SQIVND (reference sequence). The V segment lost 5 bases and the J segment 3 bases; nucleotides outside the gene matches: 9. The CDR3 is made up of 15 amino acids. The CDR3 reads CASSSKSTGVYEQYF. DNA for the CDR3: TGTGCCAGTAGTTCCAAGTCGACAGGGGTCTACGAGCAGTACTTC.

The J gene is TRBJ1-2, the V gene TRBV19; D unresolved. The V gene's germline CDR1 is LNHDA and CDR2 SQIVND (reference sequence). Trimming took off 1 base at V and 2 bases at J, with 8 bases between the two ends. CDR3 length equals 14 residues. The CDR3 region has the DNA TGTGCCAGTAGTATAGTGGCCTTAAACTATGGCTACACCTTC. This encodes CASSIVALNYGYTF.

The chain couples TRBV28 to TRBJ2-5; 9 nucleotides agree with TRBD1. Germline lookup yields CDR1 MDHEN and CDR2 SYDVKM. The CDR3 sequence is 15 residues long. J gave up 4 bases and V 7 bases, and 10 bases lay outside the gene matches. CDR3 sequence (DNA): TGTGCCAGCACCAAGGGACAGGGAGGAGTAGAGACCCAGTACTTC. This encodes CASTKGQGGVETQYF.

The rearrangement joins TRBV6-1 to TRBJ2-7; maybe TRBD1 (7 bases). The V end was cut by 4 bases, the J end by 2 bases, with 21 bases between. Germline V CDR1 and CDR2: MNHNS, SASEGT. The CDR3 extends over 17 amino acids. DNA for the CDR3: TGTGCCAGCAGTGGCGGGACAGACCAATTAGCCACCTACGAGCAGTACTTC. Its protein product is CASSGGTDQLATYEQYF.

The DNA for the CDR3 is TGTGCCAGCAGCCCGGCGGGGGGGAAGGATGAGCAGTTCTTC. Protein: CASSPAGGKDEQFF. The chain uses TRBV6-5 and TRBJ2-1; 9 nucleotides agree with TRBD2. V gave up 6 bases and J gave up 8 bases; unmatched junction bases: 8. This CDR3 has 14 residues. The germline V gene has CDR1 MNHEY and CDR2 SVGAGI.

The chain employs TRBV5-1 and TRBJ2-7; TRBD2 matches 14 bases. This CDR3 has 15 residues. CDR1 is SGHRS and CDR2 is YFSETQ in the germline V gene. V lost 4 bases to trimming and J lost 3 bases; unmatched junction nucleotides: 3. CDR3 in amino acids: CASSLGTSGSYEQYF. The CDR3 DNA sequence: TGCGCCAGCAGCCTCGGGACTAGCGGGAGCTACGAGCAGTACTTC.

This chain joins TRBV15 and TRBJ1-5, with D uncertain. This CDR3 has 12 amino acids. Trimming took 0 bases from V and 6 from J, leaving 3 bases between them. From germline, CDR1 is LNHNV and CDR2 YYDKDF (reference sequence). The CDR3 sequence: CATSRDSQPQHF. As DNA, the CDR3 is TGTGCCACCAGCAGAGATAGTCAGCCCCAGCATTTT.

The chain recombines TRBV27 with TRBJ2-3; 9 nucleotides match TRBD2. V was clipped by 5 bases and J by 1 base; unmatched bases: 7. From germline, CDR1 is MNHEY and CDR2 SMNVEV (reference sequence). The CDR3 runs to 16 residues. The CDR3 DNA follows: TGTGCCAGCAGTATCATAGCGGGAGAGGGCACAGATACGCAGTATTTT. It translates to CASSIIAGEGTDTQYF.